This T cell receptor (beta chain) derives from a study of blood T cell repertoires in COVID-19. Turning to the study itself: Both acute and convalescent COVID-19 samples were obtained from the United States, Italy and Spain.

Seattle patients were enrolled while actively infected and followed longitudinally. Clones were read by immunoSEQ multiplex PCR, and TCRdb kept only the in-frame ones, dropping some. The sample shows 300,000 to 350,000 clones, roughly nine tenths of them seen only once. The ends lost 6 bases at V and 5 bases at J; junction bases unmatched: 5. CDR3 length equals 14 residues. Germline V lookup: CDR1 MDHEN, CDR2 SYDVKM. The sample was peripheral blood. The chain links TRBV28 to TRBJ1-4; TRBD1 aligns across 8 bases. This sequence was found in a woman in her twenties or thirties with COVID-19, enrolled during active disease. The chain's CDR3 is CASSHGQGNEKLFF. The CDR3 DNA reads TGTGCCAGCAGCCATGGACAGGGCAATGAAAAACTGTTTTTT.